Listed here is a single TCR beta chain. Its antigen is unidentified. V was shortened by 4 bases and J by 1 base, with 10 bases between the two germline ends. Germline V gene data show CDR1 as MGHRA and CDR2 as YSYEKL. The CDR3 contains 14 residues. TCR beta cDNA libraries included unique molecular identifiers. TCRdb analysed the PCR reads with MiXCR anew, one entry per CDR3 protein. The sample lists about 400,000 distinct CDR3 sequences, approximately 38% occurring once. The data were obtained in a study of post-analysis software for immune sequencing data. Study outcomes and limitations: When patients were compared with controls, about 5 TRBV segments were more frequent, TRBV5-6, TRBV5-1 and TRBV20-1 among them. Diversity measured as normalized Chao1 was significantly lower in multiple sclerosis patients than in controls.

This chain links TRBV4-1 with TRBJ1-1; D may be TRBD1 (6 bases). Sequencing input: blood. This clonotype originated in a girl between 10 and 17 years old with multiple sclerosis. CDR3: CASSPLTGNTEAFF. In nucleotides, the CDR3 is TGCGCCAGCAGCCCCTTGACAGGGAACACTGAAGCTTTCTTT.